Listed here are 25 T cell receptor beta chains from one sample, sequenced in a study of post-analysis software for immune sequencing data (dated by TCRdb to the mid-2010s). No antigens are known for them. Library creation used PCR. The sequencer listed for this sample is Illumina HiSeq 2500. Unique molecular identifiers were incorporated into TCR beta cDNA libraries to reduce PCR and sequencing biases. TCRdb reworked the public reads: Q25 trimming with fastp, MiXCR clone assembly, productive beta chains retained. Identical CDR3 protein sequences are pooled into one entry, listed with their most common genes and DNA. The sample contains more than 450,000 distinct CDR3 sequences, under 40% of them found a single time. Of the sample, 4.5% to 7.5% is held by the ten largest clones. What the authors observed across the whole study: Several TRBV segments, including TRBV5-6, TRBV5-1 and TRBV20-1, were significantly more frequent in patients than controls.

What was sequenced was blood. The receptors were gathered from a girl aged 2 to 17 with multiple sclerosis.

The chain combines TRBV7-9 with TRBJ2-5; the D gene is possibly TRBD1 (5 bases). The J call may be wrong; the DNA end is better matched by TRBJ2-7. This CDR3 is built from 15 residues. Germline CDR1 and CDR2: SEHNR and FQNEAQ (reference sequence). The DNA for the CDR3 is TGTGCCAGCAGCTTATCTGGGGCAGGGACCTACGAGCAGTACTTC. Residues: CASSLSGAGTYEQYF.

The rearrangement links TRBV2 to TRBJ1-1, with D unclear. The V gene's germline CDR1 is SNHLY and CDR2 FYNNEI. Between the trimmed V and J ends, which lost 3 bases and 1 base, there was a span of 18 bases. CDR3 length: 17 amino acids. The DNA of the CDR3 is TGTGCCAGCAGTGATGAGGGAGAAATGGTTCGGAACACTGAAGCTTTCTTT. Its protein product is CASSDEGEMVRNTEAFF.

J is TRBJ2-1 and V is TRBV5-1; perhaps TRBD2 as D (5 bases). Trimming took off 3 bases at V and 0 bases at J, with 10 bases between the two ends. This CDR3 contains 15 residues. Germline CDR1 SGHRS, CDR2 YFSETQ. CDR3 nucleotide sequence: TGCGCCAGCAGCTGGACTGCGAGCTCCTACAATGAGCAGTTCTTC. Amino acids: CASSWTASSYNEQFF.

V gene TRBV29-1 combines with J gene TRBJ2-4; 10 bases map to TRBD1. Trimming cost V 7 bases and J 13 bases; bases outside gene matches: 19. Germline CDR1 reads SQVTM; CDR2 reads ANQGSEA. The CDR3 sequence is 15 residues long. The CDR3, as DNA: TGCAGCGCTGGGGGTGGACAGGGGGGTTACAATGAGCAGTACTTC. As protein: CSAGGGQGGYNEQYF.

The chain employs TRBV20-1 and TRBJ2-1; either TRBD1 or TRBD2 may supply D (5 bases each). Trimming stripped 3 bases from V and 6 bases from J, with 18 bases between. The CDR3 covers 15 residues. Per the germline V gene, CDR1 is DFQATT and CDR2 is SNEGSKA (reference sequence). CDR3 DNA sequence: TGCAGTGCTAGGGAGACAGAGGGGATATGCAATGAGCAGTTCTTC. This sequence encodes CSARETEGICNEQFF.

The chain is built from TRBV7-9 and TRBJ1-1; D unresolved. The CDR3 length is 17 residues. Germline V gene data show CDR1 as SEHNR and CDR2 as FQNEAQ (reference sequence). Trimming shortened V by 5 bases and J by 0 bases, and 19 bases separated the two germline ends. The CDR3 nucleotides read TGTGCCAGCAGCCCACCACAGATAGGCCTCATGAACACTGAAGCTTTCTTT. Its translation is CASSPPQIGLMNTEAFF.

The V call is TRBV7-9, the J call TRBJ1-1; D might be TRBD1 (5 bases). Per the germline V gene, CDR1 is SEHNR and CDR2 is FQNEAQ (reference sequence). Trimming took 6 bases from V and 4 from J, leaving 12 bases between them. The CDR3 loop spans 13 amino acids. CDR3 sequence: CASSSRQTTEAFF. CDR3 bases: TGTGCCAGCAGTAGTCGACAGACCACTGAAGCTTTCTTT.

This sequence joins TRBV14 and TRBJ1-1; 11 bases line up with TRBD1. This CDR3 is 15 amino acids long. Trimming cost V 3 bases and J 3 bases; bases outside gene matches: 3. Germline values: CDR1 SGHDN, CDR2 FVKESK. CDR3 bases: TGTGCCAGCAGCCAGAGGACAGGGGGCTACACTGAAGCTTTCTTT. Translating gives CASSQRTGGYTEAFF.

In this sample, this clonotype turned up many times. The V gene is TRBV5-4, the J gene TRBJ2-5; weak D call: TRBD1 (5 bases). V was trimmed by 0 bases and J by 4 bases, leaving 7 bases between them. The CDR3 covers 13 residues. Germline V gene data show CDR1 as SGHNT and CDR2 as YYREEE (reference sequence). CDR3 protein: CASSLEGRETQYF. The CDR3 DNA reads TGTGCCAGCAGCTTGGAGGGGCGAGAGACCCAGTACTTC. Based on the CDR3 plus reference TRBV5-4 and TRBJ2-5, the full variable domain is ETGVTQSPTHLIKTRGQQVTLRCSSQSGHNTVSWYQQALGQGPQFIFQYYREEENGRGNFPPRFSGLQFPNYSSELNVNALELDDSALYLCASSLEGRETQYFGPGTRLLVL.

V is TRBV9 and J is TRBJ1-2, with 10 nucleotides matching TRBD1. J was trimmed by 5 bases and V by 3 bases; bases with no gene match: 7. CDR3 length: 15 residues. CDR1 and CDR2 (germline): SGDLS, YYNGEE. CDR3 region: CASSEGTGALYGYTF. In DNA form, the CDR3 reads TGTGCCAGCAGCGAAGGGACAGGGGCCCTATATGGCTACACCTTC.

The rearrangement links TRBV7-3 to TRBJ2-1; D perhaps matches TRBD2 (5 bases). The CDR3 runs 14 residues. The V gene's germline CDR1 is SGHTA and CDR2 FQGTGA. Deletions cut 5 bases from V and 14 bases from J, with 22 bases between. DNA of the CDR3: TGTGCCAGCAGCCCTACACCGGGATCCCGCGCTGAGTTCTTC. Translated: CASSPTPGSRAEFF.

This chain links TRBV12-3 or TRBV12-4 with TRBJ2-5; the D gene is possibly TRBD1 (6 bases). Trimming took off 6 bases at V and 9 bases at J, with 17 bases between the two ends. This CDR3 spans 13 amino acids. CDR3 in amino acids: CASSLTVTGSQYF. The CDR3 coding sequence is TGTGCCAGCAGCCTTACCGTAACAGGGTCCCAGTACTTC.

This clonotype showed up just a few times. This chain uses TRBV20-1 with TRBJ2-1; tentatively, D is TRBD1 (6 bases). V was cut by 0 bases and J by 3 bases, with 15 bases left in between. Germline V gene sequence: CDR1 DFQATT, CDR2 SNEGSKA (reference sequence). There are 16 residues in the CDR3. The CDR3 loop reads CSARDYTGISYNEQFF. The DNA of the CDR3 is TGCAGTGCTAGAGATTACACAGGGATAAGCTACAATGAGCAGTTCTTC.

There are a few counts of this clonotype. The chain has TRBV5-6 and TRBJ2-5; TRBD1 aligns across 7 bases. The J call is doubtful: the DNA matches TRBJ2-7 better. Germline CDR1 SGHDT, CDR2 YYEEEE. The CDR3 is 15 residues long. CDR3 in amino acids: CASSLRQGPSYEQYF. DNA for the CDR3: TGTGCCAGCAGCTTAAGACAGGGACCCTCCTACGAGCAGTACTTC.

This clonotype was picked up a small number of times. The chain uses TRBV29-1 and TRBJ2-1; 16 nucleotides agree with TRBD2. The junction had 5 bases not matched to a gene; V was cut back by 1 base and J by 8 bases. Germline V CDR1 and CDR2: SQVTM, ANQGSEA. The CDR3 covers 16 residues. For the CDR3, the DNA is TGCAGCGTTGAAGGTGGGACTAGCGGGGGGGCATATGAGCAGTTCTTC. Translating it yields CSVEGGTSGGAYEQFF.

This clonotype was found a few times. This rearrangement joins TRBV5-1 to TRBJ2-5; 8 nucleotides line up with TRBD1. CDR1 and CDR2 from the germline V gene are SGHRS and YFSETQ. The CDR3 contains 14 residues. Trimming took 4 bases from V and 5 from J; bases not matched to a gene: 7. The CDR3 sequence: CASSDGQGIETQYF. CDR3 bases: TGCGCCAGCAGCGACGGACAGGGTATCGAGACCCAGTACTTC.

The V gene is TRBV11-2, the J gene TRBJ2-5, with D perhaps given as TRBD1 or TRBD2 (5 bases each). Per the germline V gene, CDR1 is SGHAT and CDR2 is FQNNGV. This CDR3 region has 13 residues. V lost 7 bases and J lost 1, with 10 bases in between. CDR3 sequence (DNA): TGTGCCAGCACCGGGGCCTCCCAAGAGACCCAGTACTTC. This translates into CASTGASQETQYF.

The CDR3 DNA follows: TGTGCCAGCGCCATACTAGCGGGGAGCCAAGAGACCCAGTTCTTC. Translation: CASAILAGSQETQFF. This sequence joins TRBV12-3 or TRBV12-4 and TRBJ2-5; 10 bases match TRBD2. The closer fit of TRBJ2-1 to the DNA end suggests the J call may be wrong. This CDR3 is 15 amino acids long.

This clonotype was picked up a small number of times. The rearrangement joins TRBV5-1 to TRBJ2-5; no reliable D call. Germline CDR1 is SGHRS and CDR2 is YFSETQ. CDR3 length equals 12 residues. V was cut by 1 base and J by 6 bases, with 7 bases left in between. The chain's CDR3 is CASSLMGKTQYF. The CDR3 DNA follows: TGCGCCAGCAGCTTGATGGGGAAGACCCAGTACTTC.

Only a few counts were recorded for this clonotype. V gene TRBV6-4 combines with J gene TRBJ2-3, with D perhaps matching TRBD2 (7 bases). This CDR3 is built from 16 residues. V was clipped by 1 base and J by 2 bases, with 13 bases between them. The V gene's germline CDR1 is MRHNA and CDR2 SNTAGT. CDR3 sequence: CASSDWGGGPTDTQYF. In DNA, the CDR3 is TGTGCCAGCAGTGACTGGGGCGGGGGCCCCACAGATACGCAGTATTTT.

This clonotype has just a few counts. CDR3 nucleotide sequence: TGTGCCAGCAGCCCTACCGGGACTAGCAGAAGCAGTGAGCAGTTCTTC. It encodes CASSPTGTSRSSEQFF. V gene TRBV12-3 or TRBV12-4 combines with J gene TRBJ2-1, with 9 bases matching TRBD2. J was trimmed by 9 bases and V by 6 bases; bases with no gene match: 15. The CDR3 contains 16 residues.

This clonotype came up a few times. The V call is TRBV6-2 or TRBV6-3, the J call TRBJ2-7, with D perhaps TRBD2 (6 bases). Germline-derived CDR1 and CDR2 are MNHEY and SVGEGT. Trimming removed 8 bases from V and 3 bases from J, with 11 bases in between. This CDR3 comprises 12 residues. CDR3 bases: TGTGCCAGCGGGGACTGGGACTACGAGCAGTACTTC. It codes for CASGDWDYEQYF.

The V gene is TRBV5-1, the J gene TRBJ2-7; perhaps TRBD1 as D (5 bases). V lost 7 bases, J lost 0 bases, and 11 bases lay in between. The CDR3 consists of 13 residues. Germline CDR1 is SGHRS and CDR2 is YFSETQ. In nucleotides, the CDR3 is TGCGCCAGCCAGAGAAGGGGCTCCTACGAGCAGTACTTC. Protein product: CASQRRGSYEQYF. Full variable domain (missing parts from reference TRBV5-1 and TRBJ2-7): KAGVTQTPRYLIKTRGQQVTLSCSPISGHRSVSWYQQTPGQGLQFLFEYFSETQRNKGNFPGRFSGRQFSNSRSEMNVSTLELGDSALYLCASQRRGSYEQYFGPGTRLTVT.

The CDR3 region is CASSPLGGQAPNYGYTF. DNA for the CDR3: TGTGCCAGCAGCCCTCTCGGGGGACAGGCCCCTAACTATGGCTACACCTTC. The chain employs TRBV12-3 or TRBV12-4 and TRBJ1-2, with 8 positions matching TRBD1. The CDR3 sequence is 17 residues long. Germline trimming cut 6 bases from V and 0 bases from J; bases unmatched to any gene: 12.

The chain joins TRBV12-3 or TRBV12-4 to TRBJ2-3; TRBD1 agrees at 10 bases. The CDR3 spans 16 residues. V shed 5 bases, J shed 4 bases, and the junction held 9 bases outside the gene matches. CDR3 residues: CASSPDRGRSADTQYF. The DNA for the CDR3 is TGTGCCAGCAGTCCCGACAGGGGGCGAAGCGCAGATACGCAGTATTTT.